This T cell receptor beta chain came from a study of beta chain features in type 1 diabetes. Study-wide context: Age and gender were similar between patients and healthy donors, as were cell yields. Broader study findings: TCRB CDR3s were moderately but significantly shorter in Type 1 diabetes patients in all four CD4+ subsets. Comparison showed that naive, central memory and Treg TCRB repertoires appeared more similar among patients than among healthy donors. There were fewer insertions and more deletions at the VDJ junctions of type 1 diabetes patients. Whether HLA type affects TCRB rearrangement stayed undetermined in the present work.

The whole isolated RNA underwent reverse transcription, so sequencing captured expressed TCRB transcripts. This table comes from immunoSEQ multiplex PCR, and its TCRdb copy is limited to in-frame clones, with some not included. This table holds about 370,000 clones, around a tenth found once. The V end lost 1 base, the J end lost 0 bases, and 17 bases lay between the germline ends. The CDR3 length is 18 residues. From germline, CDR1 is MDHEN and CDR2 SYDVKM. To note about this clone: Its antigen is unknown.

This clonotype originated in a man younger than 40 with type 1 diabetes. This chain links TRBV28 with TRBJ2-3; D is possibly TRBD2 (6 bases). The sequenced material came from central memory CD4+ T cells from blood. Here the CDR3 reads CASSLSAGNFESTDTQYF. DNA of the CDR3: TGTGCCAGCAGTTTATCGGCGGGGAACTTCGAGAGCACAGATACGCAGTATTTT.